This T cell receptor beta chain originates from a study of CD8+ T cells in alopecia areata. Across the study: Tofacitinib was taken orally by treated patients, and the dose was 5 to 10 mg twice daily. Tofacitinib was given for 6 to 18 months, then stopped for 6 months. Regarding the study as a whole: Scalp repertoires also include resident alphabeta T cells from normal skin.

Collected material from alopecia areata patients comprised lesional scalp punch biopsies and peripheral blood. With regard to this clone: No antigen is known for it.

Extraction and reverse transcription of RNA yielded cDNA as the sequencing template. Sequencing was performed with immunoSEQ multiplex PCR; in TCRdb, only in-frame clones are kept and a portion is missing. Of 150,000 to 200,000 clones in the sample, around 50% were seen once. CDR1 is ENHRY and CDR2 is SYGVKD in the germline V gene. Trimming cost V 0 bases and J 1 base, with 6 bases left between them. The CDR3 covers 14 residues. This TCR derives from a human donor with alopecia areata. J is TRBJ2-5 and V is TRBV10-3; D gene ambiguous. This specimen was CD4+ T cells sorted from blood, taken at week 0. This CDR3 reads CAISESTFQETQYF. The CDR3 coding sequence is TGTGCCATCAGTGAGTCGACATTCCAAGAGACCCAGTACTTC.